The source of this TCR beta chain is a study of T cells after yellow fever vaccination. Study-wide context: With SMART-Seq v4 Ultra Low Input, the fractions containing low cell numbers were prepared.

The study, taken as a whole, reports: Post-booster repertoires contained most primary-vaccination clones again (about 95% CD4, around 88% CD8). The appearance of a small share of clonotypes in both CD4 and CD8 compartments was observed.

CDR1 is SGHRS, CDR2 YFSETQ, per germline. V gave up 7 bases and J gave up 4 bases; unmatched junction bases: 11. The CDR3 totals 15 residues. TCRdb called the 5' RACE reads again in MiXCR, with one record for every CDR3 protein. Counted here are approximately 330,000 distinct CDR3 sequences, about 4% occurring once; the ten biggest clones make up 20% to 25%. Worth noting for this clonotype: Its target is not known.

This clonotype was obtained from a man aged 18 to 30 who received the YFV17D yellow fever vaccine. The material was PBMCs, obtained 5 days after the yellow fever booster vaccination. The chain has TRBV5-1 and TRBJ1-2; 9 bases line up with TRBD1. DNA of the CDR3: TGCGCCAGCCATATGTCGACAGGGGGAGGCTATGGCTACACCTTC. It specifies CASHMSTGGGYGYTF.